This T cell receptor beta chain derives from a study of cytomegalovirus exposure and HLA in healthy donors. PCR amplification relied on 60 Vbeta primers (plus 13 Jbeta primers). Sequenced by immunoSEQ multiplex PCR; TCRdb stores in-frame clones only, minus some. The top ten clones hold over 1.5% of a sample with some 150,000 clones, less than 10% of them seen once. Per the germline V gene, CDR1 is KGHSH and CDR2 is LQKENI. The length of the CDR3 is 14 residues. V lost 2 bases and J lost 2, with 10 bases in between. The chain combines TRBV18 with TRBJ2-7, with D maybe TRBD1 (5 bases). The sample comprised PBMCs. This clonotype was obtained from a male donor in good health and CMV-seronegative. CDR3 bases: TGTGCCAGCTCACCAGTTCAGGGCCCCTACGAGCAGTACTTC. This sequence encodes CASSPVQGPYEQYF.